Listed below are T cell receptor beta chains from one sample, sequenced in a study of T cell responses to AZD1222 COVID-19 vaccine. Using immunoSEQ multiplex PCR, the repertoire was profiled, and TCRdb retains in-frame clones only, with some absent. Among approximately 150,000 clones listed, approximately 90% were seen once. The sample here was peripheral blood, taken on day 0 of AZD1222 vaccination. These receptors were taken from an adult in good health. Both conserved end residues are trimmed from each CDR3.

V: TRBV19; J: TRBJ1-1; CDR3: ASSLGYRATEAF
V: TRBV28; J: TRBJ1-2; CDR3: ASSSPTAVNYGYT
V: TRBV30; J: TRBJ1-4; CDR3: AWSVRGPTGDNEKLF
V: TRBV28; J: TRBJ2-7; CDR3: ASSSRGVREQY
V: TRBV27; J: TRBJ2-7; CDR3: ASRSPHEQY
V: TRBV19; J: TRBJ1-1; CDR3: ASQALTTVGNTEAF
V: TRBV19; J: TRBJ2-7; CDR3: ASSIEEQGAHEQY
V: TRBV6-6; J: TRBJ2-7; CDR3: ASSLQGAPYEQY
V: TRBV18; J: TRBJ2-4; CDR3: ASSPEGNIQY
V: TRBV5-1; J: TRBJ2-1; CDR3: ASSLAGDSYNEQF